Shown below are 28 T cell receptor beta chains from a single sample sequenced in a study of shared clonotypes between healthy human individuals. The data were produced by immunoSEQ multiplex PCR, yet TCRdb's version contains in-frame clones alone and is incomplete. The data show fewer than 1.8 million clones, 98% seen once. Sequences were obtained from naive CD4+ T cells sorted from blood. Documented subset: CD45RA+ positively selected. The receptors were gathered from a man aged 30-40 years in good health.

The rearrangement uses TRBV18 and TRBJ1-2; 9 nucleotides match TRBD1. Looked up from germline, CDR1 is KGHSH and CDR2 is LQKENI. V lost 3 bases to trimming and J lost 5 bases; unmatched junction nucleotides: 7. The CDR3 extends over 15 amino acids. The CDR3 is CASSPPDRGEYGYTF. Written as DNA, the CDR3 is TGTGCCAGCTCACCCCCGGACAGGGGTGAATATGGCTACACCTTC.

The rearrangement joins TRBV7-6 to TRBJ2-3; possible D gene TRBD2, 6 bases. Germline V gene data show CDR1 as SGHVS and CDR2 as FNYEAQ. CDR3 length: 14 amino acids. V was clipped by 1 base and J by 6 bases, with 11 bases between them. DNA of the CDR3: TGTGCCAGCAGCTTAGGAGGGAGGCAGGATACGCAGTATTTT. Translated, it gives CASSLGGRQDTQYF. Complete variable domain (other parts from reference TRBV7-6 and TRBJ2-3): GAGVSQSPRYKVTKRGQDVALRCDPISGHVSLYWYRQALGQGPEFLTYFNYEAQQDKSGLPNDRFSAERPEGSISTLTIQRTEQRDSAMYRCASSLGGRQDTQYFGPGTRLTVL.

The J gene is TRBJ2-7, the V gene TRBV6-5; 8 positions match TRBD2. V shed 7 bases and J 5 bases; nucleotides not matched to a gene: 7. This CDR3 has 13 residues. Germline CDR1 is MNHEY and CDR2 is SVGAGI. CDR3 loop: CASTKRGGNEQYF. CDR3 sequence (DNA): TGTGCCAGCACCAAACGGGGGGGGAACGAGCAGTACTTC.

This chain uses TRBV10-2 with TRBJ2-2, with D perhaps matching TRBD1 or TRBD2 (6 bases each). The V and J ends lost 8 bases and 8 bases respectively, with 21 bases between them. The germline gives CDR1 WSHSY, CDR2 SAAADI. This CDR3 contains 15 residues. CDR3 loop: CASLILHGGAGELFF. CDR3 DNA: TGCGCCAGCCTAATACTACACGGGGGCGCGGGGGAGCTGTTTTTT.

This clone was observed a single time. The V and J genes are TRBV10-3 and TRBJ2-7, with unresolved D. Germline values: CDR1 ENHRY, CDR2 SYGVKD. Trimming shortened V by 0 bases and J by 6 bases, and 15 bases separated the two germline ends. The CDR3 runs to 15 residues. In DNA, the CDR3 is TGTGCCATCAGTGAGTCAAGGGCTCCCTATTCCGAGCAGTACTTC. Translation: CAISESRAPYSEQYF.

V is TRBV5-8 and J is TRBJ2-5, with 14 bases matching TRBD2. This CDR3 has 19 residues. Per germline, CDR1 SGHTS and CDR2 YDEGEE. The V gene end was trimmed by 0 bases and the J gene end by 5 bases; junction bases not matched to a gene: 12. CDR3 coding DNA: TGTGCCAGCAGCTTGGAGGGACTAGCGGGAGTGGGATCGAGGGAGACCCAGTACTTC. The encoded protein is CASSLEGLAGVGSRETQYF. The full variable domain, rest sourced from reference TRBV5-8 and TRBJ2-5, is EAGVTQSPTHLIKTRGQQATLRCSPISGHTSVYWYQQALGLGLQFLLWYDEGEERNRGNFPPRFSGRQFPNYSSELNVNALELEDSALYLCASSLEGLAGVGSRETQYFGPGTRLLVL.

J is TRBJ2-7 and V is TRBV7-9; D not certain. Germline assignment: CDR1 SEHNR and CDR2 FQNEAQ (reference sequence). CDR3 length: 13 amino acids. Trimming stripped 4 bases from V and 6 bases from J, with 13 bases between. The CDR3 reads CASSSGLPGEQYF. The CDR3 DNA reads TGTGCCAGCAGCTCCGGGCTGCCCGGCGAGCAGTACTTC.

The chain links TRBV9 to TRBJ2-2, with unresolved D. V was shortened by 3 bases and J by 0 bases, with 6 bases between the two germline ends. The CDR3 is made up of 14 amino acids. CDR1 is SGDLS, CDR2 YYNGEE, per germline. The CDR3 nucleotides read TGTGCCAGCAGCGGCCGTTCGAACACCGGGGAGCTGTTTTTT. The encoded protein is CASSGRSNTGELFF.

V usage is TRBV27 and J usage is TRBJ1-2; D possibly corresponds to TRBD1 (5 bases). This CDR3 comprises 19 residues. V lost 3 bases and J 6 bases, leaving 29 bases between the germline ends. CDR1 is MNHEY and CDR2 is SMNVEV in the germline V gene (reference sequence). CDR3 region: CASSLLSLGGGGVGDGYTF. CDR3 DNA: TGTGCCAGCAGTTTGTTATCCCTCGGGGGTGGAGGGGTAGGTGATGGCTACACCTTC.

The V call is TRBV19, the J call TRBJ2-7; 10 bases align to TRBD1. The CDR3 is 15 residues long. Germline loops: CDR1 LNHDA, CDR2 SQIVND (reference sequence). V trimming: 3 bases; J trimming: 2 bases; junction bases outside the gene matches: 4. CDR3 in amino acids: CASSMGDRGPYEQYF. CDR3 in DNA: TGTGCCAGTAGTATGGGGGACAGGGGACCCTACGAGCAGTACTTC.

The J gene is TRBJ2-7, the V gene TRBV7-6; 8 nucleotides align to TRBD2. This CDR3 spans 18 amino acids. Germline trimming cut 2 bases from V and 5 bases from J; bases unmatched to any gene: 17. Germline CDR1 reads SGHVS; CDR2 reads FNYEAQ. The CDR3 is CASSLWGSRGLAGNEQYF. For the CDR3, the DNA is TGTGCCAGCAGCTTATGGGGTAGCCGGGGGCTAGCGGGCAACGAGCAGTACTTC.

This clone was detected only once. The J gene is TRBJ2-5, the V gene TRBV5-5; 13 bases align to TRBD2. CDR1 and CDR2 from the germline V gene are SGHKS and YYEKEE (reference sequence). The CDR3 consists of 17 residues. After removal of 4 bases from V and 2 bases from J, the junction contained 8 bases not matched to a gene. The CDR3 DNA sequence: TGTGCCAGCAGCACCAGGACTAGCGGGAGAAGGCAAGAGACCCAGTACTTC. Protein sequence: CASSTRTSGRRQETQYF.

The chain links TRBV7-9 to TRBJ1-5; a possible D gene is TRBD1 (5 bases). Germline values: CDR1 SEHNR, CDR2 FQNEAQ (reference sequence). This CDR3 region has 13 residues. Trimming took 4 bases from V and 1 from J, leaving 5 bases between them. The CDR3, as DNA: TGTGCCAGCAGCTCAGGGAGCAATCAGCCCCAGCATTTT. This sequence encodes CASSSGSNQPQHF.

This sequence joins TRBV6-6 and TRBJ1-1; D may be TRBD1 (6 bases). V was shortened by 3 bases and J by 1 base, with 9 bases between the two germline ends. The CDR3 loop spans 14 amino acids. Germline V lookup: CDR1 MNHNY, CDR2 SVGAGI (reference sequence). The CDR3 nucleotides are TGTGCCAGCAGTTATAACAGGGCGAACACTGAAGCTTTCTTT. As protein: CASSYNRANTEAFF.

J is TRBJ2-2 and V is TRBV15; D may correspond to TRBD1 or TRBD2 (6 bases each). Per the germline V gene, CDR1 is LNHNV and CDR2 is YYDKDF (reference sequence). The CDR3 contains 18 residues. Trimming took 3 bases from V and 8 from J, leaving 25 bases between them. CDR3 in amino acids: CATSREWGRDRGAGELFF. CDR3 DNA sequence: TGTGCCACCAGCAGGGAATGGGGGCGGGATAGAGGAGCGGGGGAGCTGTTTTTT.

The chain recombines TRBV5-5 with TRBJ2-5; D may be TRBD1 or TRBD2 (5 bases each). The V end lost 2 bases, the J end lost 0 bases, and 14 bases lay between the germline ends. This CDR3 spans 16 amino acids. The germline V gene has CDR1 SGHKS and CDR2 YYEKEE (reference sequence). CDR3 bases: TGTGCCAGCAGCTTCCGGGACCCACACAACCAAGAGACCCAGTACTTC. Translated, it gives CASSFRDPHNQETQYF.

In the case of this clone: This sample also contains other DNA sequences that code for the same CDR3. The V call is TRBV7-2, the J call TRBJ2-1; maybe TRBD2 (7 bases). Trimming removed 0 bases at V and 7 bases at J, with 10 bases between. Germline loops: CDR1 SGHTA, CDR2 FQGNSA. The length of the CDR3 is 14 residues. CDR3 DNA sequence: TGTGCCAGCAGCTTAGCGGGGGGGCGGAATGAGCAGTTCTTC. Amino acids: CASSLAGGRNEQFF.

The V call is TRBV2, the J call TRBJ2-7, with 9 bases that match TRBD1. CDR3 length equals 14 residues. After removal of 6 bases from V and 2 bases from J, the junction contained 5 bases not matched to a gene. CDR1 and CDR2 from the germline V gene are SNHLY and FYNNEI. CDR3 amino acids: CASSVDRGTYEQYF. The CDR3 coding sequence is TGTGCCAGCAGCGTTGACAGGGGGACCTACGAGCAGTACTTC.

CDR3 coding DNA: TGTGCCAGCAGTTATTTACCGGGACAGGGGCAACCGCTACACGAGCAGTACTTC. Protein sequence: CASSYLPGQGQPLHEQYF. The rearrangement joins TRBV27 to TRBJ2-7; 10 bases match TRBD1. After removal of 4 bases from V and 5 bases from J, the junction contained 17 bases not matched to a gene. The CDR3 has 18 amino acids. Germline CDR1 reads MNHEY; CDR2 reads SMNVEV (reference sequence).

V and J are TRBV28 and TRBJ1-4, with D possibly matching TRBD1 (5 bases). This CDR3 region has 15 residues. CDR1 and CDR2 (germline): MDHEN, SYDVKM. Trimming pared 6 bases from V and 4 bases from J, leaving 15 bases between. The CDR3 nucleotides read TGTGCCAGCAGACGGAACAGGCACCATAATGAAAAACTGTTTTTT. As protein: CASRRNRHHNEKLFF.

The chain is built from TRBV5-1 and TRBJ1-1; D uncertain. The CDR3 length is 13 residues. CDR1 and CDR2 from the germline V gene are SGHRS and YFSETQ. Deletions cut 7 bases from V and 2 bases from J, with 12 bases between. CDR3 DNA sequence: TGCGCCAGCGCGACGAGCGAAAACACTGAAGCTTTCTTT. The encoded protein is CASATSENTEAFF.

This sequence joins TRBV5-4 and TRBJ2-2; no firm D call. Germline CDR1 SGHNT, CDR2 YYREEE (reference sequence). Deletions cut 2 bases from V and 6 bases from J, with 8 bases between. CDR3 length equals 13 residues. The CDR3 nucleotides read TGTGCCAGCAGCTTTGATGAACCCGGGGAGCTGTTTTTT. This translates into CASSFDEPGELFF.

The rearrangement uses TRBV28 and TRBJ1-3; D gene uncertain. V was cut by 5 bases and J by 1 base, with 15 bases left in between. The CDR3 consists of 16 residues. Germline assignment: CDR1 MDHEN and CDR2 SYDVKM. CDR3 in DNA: TGTGCCAGCAGTGCTTTCTTGAGAGTGTCTGGAAACACCATATATTTT. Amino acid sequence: CASSAFLRVSGNTIYF.

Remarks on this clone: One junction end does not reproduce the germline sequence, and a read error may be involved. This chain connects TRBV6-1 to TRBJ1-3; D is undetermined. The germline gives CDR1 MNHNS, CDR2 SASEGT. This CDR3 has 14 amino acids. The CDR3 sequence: CASRTRFSGNTIYF. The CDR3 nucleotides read TGCGCTTCTCGTACGAGGTTCTCTGGAAACACCATATATTTT.

DNA for the CDR3: TGTGCCAGCAGTTCACTCCCGGGACAGGGATCCTATGGCTACACCTTC. Amino acids: CASSSLPGQGSYGYTF. The chain carries TRBV27 and TRBJ1-2; TRBD1 matches at 9 bases. Germline CDR1 is MNHEY and CDR2 is SMNVEV (reference sequence). The ends lost 4 bases at V and 4 bases at J; junction bases unmatched: 10. The CDR3 has 16 residues.

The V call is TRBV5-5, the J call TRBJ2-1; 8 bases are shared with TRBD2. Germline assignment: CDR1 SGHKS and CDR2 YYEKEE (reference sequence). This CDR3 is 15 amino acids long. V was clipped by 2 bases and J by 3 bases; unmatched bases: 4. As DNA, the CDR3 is TGTGCCAGCAGCTTCTCCGGGGGGGACTACAATGAGCAGTTCTTC. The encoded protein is CASSFSGGDYNEQFF.

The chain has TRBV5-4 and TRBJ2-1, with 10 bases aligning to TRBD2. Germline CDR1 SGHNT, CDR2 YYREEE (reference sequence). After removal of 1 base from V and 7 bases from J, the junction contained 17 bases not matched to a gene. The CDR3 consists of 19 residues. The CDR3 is CASSLFLRGISGRVNEQFF. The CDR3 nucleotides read TGTGCCAGCAGCTTGTTCCTCAGGGGGATAAGCGGGAGGGTGAATGAGCAGTTCTTC.

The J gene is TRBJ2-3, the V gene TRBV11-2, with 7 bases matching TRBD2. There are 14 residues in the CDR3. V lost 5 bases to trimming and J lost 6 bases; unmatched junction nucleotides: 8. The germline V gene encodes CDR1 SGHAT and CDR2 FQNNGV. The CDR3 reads CASSTLLASDTQYF. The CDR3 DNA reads TGTGCCAGCAGCACTCTACTAGCGTCTGATACGCAGTATTTT.